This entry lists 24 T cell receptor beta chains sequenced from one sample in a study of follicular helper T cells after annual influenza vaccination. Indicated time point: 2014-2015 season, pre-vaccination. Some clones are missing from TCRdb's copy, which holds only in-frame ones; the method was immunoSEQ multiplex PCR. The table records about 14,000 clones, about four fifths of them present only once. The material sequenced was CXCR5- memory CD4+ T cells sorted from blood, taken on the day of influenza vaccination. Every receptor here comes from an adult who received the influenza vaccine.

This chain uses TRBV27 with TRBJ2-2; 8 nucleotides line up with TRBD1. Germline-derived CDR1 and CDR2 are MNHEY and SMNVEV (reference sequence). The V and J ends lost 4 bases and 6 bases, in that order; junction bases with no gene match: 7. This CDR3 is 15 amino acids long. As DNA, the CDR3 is TGTGCCAGCAGTTCTCTCCGACAGGGGTCCGGGGAGCTGTTTTTT. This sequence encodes CASSSLRQGSGELFF.

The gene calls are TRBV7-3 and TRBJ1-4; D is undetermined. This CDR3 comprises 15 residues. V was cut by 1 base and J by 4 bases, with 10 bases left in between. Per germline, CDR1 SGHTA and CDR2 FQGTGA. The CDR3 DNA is TGTGCCAGCAGCTTAAACGGGCGGGATAATGAAAAACTGTTTTTT. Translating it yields CASSLNGRDNEKLFF.

The CDR3 DNA follows: TGTGCCTGGAGTGTGACCAACTTCTTGTTAAGTCGCGGGCATGGCTACACCTTC. Protein sequence: CAWSVTNFLLSRGHGYTF. V gene TRBV30 combines with J gene TRBJ1-2; D uncertain. The V gene lost 0 bases and the J gene lost 6 bases, with 26 bases spanning the gap. The CDR3 is 18 amino acids. Germline CDR1 reads GTSNPN; CDR2 reads SVGIG (reference sequence).

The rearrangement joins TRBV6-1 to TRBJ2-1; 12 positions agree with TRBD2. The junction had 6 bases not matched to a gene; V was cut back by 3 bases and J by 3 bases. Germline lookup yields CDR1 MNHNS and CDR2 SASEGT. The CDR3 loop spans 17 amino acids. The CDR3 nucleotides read TGTGCCAGCAGTGACGGACTAGCGGGGAAAATCTACAATGAGCAGTTCTTC. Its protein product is CASSDGLAGKIYNEQFF.

In DNA form, the CDR3 reads TGTGCCTGGAGTCCGACACGGACAGGGGTTACCTACGAGCAGTACTTC. It is translated as CAWSPTRTGVTYEQYF. The J gene is TRBJ2-7, the V gene TRBV30; 9 bases fit TRBD1. Per germline, CDR1 GTSNPN and CDR2 SVGIG (reference sequence). CDR3 length: 16 amino acids. J gave up 2 bases and V 2 bases, and 10 bases lay outside the gene matches.

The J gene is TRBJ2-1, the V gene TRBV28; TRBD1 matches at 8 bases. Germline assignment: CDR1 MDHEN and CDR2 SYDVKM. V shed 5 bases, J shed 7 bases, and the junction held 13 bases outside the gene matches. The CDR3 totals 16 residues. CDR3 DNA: TGTGCCAGCAGTCCTAACCTTGGGACAGGAGGGAATGAGCAGTTCTTC. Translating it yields CASSPNLGTGGNEQFF.

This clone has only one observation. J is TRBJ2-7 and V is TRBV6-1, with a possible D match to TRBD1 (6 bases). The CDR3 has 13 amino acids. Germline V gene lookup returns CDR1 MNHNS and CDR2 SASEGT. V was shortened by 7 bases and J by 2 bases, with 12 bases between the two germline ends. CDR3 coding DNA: TGTGCCAGCATCAACAGGGTACCCTACGAGCAGTACTTC. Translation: CASINRVPYEQYF.

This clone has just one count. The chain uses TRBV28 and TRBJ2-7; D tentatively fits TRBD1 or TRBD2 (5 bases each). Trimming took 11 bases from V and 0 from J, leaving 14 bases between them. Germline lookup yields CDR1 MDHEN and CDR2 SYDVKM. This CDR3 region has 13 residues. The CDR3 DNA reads TGTGCCGGGACGTCCAGGAGCTCCTACGAGCAGTACTTC. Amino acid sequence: CAGTSRSSYEQYF.

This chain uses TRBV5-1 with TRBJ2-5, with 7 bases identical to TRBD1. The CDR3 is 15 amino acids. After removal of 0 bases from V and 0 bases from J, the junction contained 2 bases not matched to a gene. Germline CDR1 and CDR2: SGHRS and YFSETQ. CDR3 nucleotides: TGCGCCAGCAGCTTGGACAGGGGTTACCAAGAGACCCAGTACTTC. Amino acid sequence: CASSLDRGYQETQYF.

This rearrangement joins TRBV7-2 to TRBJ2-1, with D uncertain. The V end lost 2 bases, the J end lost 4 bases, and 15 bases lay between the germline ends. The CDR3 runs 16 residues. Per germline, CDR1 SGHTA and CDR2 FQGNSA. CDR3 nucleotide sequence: TGTGCCAGCAGCTTAAAGTGGCAGTACTTATACAATGAGCAGTTCTTC. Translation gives CASSLKWQYLYNEQFF.

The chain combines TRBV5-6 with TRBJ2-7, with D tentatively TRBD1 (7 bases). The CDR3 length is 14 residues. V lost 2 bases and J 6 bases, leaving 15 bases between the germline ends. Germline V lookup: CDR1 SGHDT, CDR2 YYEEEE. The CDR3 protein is CASSLGQGDSEQYF. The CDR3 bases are TGTGCCAGCAGCTTAGGTCAGGGGGACTCCGAGCAGTACTTC.

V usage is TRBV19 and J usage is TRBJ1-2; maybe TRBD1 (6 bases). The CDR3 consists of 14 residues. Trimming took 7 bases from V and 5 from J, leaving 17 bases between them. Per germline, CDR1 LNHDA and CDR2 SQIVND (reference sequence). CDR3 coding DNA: TGTGCCAGTACCAAAGGGGGAAAGGGGTATGGCTACACCTTC. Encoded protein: CASTKGGKGYGYTF.

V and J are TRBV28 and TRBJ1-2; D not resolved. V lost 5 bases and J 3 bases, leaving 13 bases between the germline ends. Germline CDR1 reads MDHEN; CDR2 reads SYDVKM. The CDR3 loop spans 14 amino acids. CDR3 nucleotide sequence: TGTGCCAGCAGTAAAGACAACCGATACTATGGCTACACCTTC. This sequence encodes CASSKDNRYYGYTF.

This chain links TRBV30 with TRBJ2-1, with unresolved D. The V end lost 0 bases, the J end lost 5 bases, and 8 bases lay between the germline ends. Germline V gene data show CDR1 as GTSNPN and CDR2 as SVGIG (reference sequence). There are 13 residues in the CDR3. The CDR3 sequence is CAWSVLQDNEQFF. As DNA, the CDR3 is TGTGCCTGGAGTGTACTTCAAGACAATGAGCAGTTCTTC.

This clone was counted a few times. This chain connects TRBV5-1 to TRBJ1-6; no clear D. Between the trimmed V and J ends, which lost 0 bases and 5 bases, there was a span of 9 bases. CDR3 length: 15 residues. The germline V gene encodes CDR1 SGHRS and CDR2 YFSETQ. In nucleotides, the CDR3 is TGCGCCAGCAGCTTGGGCCAGCTAGATAATTCACCCCTCCACTTT. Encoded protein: CASSLGQLDNSPLHF.

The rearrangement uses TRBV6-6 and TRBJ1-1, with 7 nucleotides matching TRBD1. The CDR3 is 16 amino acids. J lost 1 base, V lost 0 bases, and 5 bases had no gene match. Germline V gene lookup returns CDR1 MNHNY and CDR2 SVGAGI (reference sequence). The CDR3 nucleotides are TGTGCCAGCAGTTACTCGATGGGACAGACGAACACTGAAGCTTTCTTT. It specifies CASSYSMGQTNTEAFF.

CDR3: CASSRSGAPQYF. The CDR3 region has the DNA TGTGCCAGCAGCAGATCGGGGGCCCCTCAGTATTTT. The V call is TRBV28, the J call TRBJ2-3; D is tentatively TRBD1 or TRBD2 (6 bases each). V was pared by 6 bases and J by 12 bases, with 16 bases between. The germline V gene encodes CDR1 MDHEN and CDR2 SYDVKM. The CDR3 extends over 12 amino acids.

The CDR3 is CASRRQGAIEKLFF. CDR3 sequence (DNA): TGTGCCAGCAGGCGACAGGGTGCTATTGAAAAACTGTTTTTT. The chain is built from TRBV2 and TRBJ1-4, with 7 nucleotides matching TRBD1. Losses at the gene ends were 6 bases for V and 7 bases for J; bases not matched to a gene: 8. CDR1 and CDR2 (germline): SNHLY, FYNNEI. This CDR3 has 14 residues. The whole variable domain, filled in from reference TRBV2 and TRBJ1-4, reads EPEVTQTPSHQVTQMGQEVILRCVPISNHLYFYWYRQILGQKVEFLVSFYNNEISEKSEIFDDQFSVERPDGSNFTLKIRSTKLEDSAMYFCASRRQGAIEKLFFGSGTQLSVL.

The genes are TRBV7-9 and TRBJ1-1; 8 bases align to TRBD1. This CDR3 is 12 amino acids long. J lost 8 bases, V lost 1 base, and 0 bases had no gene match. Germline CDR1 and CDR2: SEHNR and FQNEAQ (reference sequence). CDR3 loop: CASSLGQGEAFF. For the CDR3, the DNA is TGTGCCAGCAGCTTAGGACAGGGGGAAGCTTTCTTT.

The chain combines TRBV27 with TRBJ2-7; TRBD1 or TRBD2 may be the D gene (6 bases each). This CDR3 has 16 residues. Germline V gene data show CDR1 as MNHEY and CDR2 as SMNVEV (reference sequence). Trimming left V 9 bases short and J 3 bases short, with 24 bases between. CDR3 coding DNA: TGTGCCAGTCAAAGGGACTCGGACAGACTAAACTACGAGCAGTACTTC. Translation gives CASQRDSDRLNYEQYF.

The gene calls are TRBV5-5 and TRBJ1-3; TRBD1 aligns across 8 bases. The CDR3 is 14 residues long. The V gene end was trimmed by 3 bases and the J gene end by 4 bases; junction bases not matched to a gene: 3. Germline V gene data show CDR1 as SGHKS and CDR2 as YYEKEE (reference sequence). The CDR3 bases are TGTGCCAGCAGCTGGACAGGGACCGGAAACACCATATATTTT. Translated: CASSWTGTGNTIYF.

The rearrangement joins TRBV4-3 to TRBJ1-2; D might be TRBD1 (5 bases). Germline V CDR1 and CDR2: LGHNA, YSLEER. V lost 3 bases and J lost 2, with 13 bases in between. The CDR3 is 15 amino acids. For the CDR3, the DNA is TGCGCCAGCAGCCAGGAACCAGGGACCAACTATGGCTACACCTTC. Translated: CASSQEPGTNYGYTF.

The chain's CDR3 is CASSSIHRGHNYGYTF. DNA for the CDR3: TGTGCCAGCAGCTCCATTCACAGGGGACATAACTATGGCTACACCTTC. V and J are TRBV11-2 and TRBJ1-2; 7 positions agree with TRBD1. The germline gives CDR1 SGHAT, CDR2 FQNNGV. The CDR3 totals 16 residues. Germline trimming cut 4 bases from V and 1 base from J; bases unmatched to any gene: 9. Based on the CDR3 plus reference TRBV11-2 and TRBJ1-2, the full variable domain is EAGVAQSPRYKIIEKRQSVAFWCNPISGHATLYWYQQILGQGPKLLIQFQNNGVVDDSQLPKDRFSAERLKGVDSTLKIQPAKLEDSAVYLCASSSIHRGHNYGYTFGSGTRLTVV.

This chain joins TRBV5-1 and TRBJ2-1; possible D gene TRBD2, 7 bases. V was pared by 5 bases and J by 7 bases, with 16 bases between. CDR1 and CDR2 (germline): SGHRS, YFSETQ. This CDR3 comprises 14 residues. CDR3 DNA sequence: TGCGCCAGCAGTTCCGGGGGGCCGTTGAATGAGCAGTTCTTC. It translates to CASSSGGPLNEQFF.